This TCR beta chain comes out of a study of blood T cell repertoires in COVID-19. In the study overall: Acute and convalescent COVID-19 specimens originated in the United States, Italy and Spain. PBMCs, B-cell-depleted T cells, or T cells provided the cDNA or gDNA that made up the material.

Authors' methods: Amplifying reference gene primers gave estimates of nucleated cell counts. Here immunoSEQ multiplex PCR was the method, and the copy in TCRdb shows in-frame clones only, minus some. The DNA was the basis for D and trimming; V, J and clone size are from that table. Counted here are approximately 150,000 clones, approximately 81% occurring once; the ten biggest clones make up about 2.8%. Trimming pared 2 bases from V and 5 bases from J, leaving 19 bases between. The CDR3 has 16 amino acids. Germline V CDR1 and CDR2: SGHRS, YFSETQ. The receptor's source is a human donor with acute or convalescent COVID-19. The donor label of this sample is uncertain. V and J are TRBV5-1 and TRBJ1-1; D is undetermined. The sequenced material came from peripheral blood. Here the CDR3 reads CASSFAGRATGTEAFF. The DNA for the CDR3 is TGCGCCAGCAGCTTCGCGGGTAGGGCGACGGGTACTGAAGCTTTCTTT.